Listed here are 30 T cell receptor beta chains from one sample, sequenced in a study of T cells in Graves' hyperthyroidism and ophthalmopathy. TCR beta CDR3 regions were amplified from RNA. When the TCR CDR3 underwent first-round RT-PCR, the HTBI primer set was used. TCRdb re-derived calls from the multiplex PCR reads in MiXCR, one entry per CDR3 protein. The sample yields more than 450,000 distinct CDR3 sequences, 14% seen once. Sequencing was performed on blood. These receptors all stem from a woman in her 40s with Graves' hyperthyroidism.

This sequence joins TRBV6-1 and TRBJ2-7, with 7 bases aligning to TRBD1. Germline trimming cut 1 base from V and 2 bases from J; bases unmatched to any gene: 5. The length of the CDR3 is 15 residues. The germline CDR1 and CDR2 sequences are MNHNS and SASEGT. The CDR3 sequence: CASSEEETGTYEQYF. The CDR3 DNA is TGTGCCAGCAGTGAAGAGGAGACAGGGACCTACGAGCAGTACTTC.

This clonotype was counted many times. The rearrangement links TRBV18 to TRBJ2-5; TRBD1 is a possible D gene (6 bases). The length of the CDR3 is 15 residues. V shed 0 bases and J shed 4 bases, with 12 bases lying between them. From germline, CDR1 is KGHSH and CDR2 LQKENI. The CDR3 DNA reads TGTGCCAGCTCACCACCCCACAGGGCGGCAGAGACCCAGTACTTC. It translates to CASSPPHRAAETQYF.

The chain uses TRBV10-3 and TRBJ1-4; TRBD1 aligns across 9 bases. The CDR3 runs to 16 residues. Germline CDR1 reads ENHRY; CDR2 reads SYGVKD. V was pared by 3 bases and J by 2 bases, with 4 bases of the junction left unmatched. CDR3 protein: CAISEGTGGTNEKLFF. In DNA, the CDR3 is TGTGCCATCAGTGAAGGTACAGGGGGCACTAATGAAAAACTGTTTTTT.

This clonotype was observed many times. The V call is TRBV12-3 or TRBV12-4, the J call TRBJ2-7; D gene ambiguous. This CDR3 spans 12 amino acids. Between the trimmed V and J ends, which lost 5 bases and 4 bases, there was a span of 9 bases. The CDR3 sequence is CASSPVHYEQYF. DNA of the CDR3: TGTGCCAGCAGTCCGGTTCATTACGAGCAGTACTTC.

This clonotype was seen many times. The rearrangement uses TRBV2 and TRBJ2-7, with D perhaps TRBD2 (5 bases). Trimming took off 4 bases at V and 6 bases at J, with 10 bases between the two ends. Germline CDR1 reads SNHLY; CDR2 reads FYNNEI. The CDR3 spans 12 residues. The CDR3 reads CASSVGSGEQYF. CDR3 nucleotide sequence: TGTGCCAGCAGTGTGGGAAGCGGCGAGCAGTACTTC.

This clonotype was picked up many times. The gene calls are TRBV28 and TRBJ1-5, with D possibly being TRBD1 (5 bases). Germline V gene sequence: CDR1 MDHEN, CDR2 SYDVKM. The CDR3 is made up of 14 amino acids. The ends were cut back, 9 bases at V and 5 bases at J, with 17 bases in the middle. The CDR3 protein is CASGSAGWDQPQHF. DNA of the CDR3: TGTGCCAGTGGATCGGCAGGGTGGGATCAGCCCCAGCATTTT.

Remarks on this clonotype: A read error is possible here, since a much larger clone lies one base away. V usage is TRBV5-5 and J usage is TRBJ1-4; no clear D gene. The germline V gene has CDR1 SGHKS and CDR2 YYEKEE (reference sequence). This CDR3 is built from 12 residues. CDR3 sequence: CAGSRPTEKLFF. The DNA for the CDR3 is TGTGCCGGCAGCCGCCCCACTGAAAAACTGTTTTTT.

This clonotype was picked up many times. The rearrangement links TRBV6-1 to TRBJ1-1; possibly TRBD1 for D (6 bases). Germline-derived CDR1 and CDR2 are MNHNS and SASEGT. This CDR3 is built from 13 residues. Trimming pared 6 bases from V and 11 bases from J, leaving 19 bases between. The CDR3 loop is CASRPRQVLAAFF. CDR3 sequence (DNA): TGTGCCAGCAGACCTAGACAGGTCCTAGCGGCTTTCTTT.

V and J are TRBV3-1 and TRBJ1-1, with D perhaps TRBD1 (6 bases). Germline loops: CDR1 LGHDT, CDR2 YNNKEL (reference sequence). Trimming shortened V by 3 bases and J by 7 bases, and 9 bases separated the two germline ends. CDR3 length equals 12 residues. CDR3 DNA sequence: TGTGCCAGCAGCCAGGGGGCGGATGAAGCTTTCTTT. Translating it yields CASSQGADEAFF.

The chain has TRBV25-1 and TRBJ2-1, with D perhaps matching TRBD2 (6 bases). V shed 0 bases and J shed 5 bases, with 11 bases lying between them. CDR3 length equals 15 residues. Germline CDR1 and CDR2: MGHDK and SYGVNS. The CDR3 nucleotides read TGTGCCAGCAGTGAATACACGGGAGTTAACAATGAGCAGTTCTTC. Its protein product is CASSEYTGVNNEQFF.

The chain joins TRBV5-4 to TRBJ2-1; no clear D gene. Germline V gene lookup returns CDR1 SGHNT and CDR2 YYREEE (reference sequence). The V and J ends lost 2 bases and 8 bases respectively, with 11 bases between them. This CDR3 has 13 amino acids. The CDR3 DNA sequence: TGTGCCAGCAGCTTAGGAGAGCTGGATGAGCAGTTCTTC. Its translation is CASSLGELDEQFF.

This clonotype was recorded at least ten times. The V and J genes are TRBV2 and TRBJ1-5; 8 bases line up with TRBD1. Germline trimming cut 7 bases from V and 0 bases from J; bases unmatched to any gene: 11. The CDR3 loop spans 17 amino acids. The germline V gene has CDR1 SNHLY and CDR2 FYNNEI. CDR3: CASNNGQGLYSNQPQHF. The CDR3, as DNA: TGTGCCAGCAATAATGGACAGGGACTTTATAGCAATCAGCCCCAGCATTTT.

The V and J genes are TRBV10-3 and TRBJ2-7, with a weak D call TRBD2 (7 bases). With 0 bases removed from V and 4 bases from J, the gap between germline ends came to 16 bases. This CDR3 is 16 amino acids long. Germline loops: CDR1 ENHRY, CDR2 SYGVKD. CDR3 region: CAISESTRGALYEQYF. The CDR3 nucleotides read TGTGCCATCAGTGAGTCGACTCGGGGGGCGCTTTACGAGCAGTACTTC.

CDR3 residues: CSVEDWQIYNEQFF. The CDR3 nucleotides read TGCAGCGTTGAAGACTGGCAGATCTACAATGAGCAGTTCTTC. This sequence joins TRBV29-1 and TRBJ2-1; D is uncertain. This CDR3 spans 14 amino acids. Germline CDR1 is SQVTM and CDR2 is ANQGSEA. V gave up 0 bases and J gave up 3 bases, with 9 bases separating them.

This clonotype was picked up a small number of times. The genes are TRBV6-1 and TRBJ1-6; no definite D call. Trimming took off 7 bases at V and 3 bases at J, with 10 bases between the two ends. This CDR3 has 14 amino acids. Per the germline V gene, CDR1 is MNHNS and CDR2 is SASEGT. For the CDR3, the DNA is TGTGCCAGCATCCTCGGGGACTATAATTCACCCCTCCACTTT. The encoded protein is CASILGDYNSPLHF.

This clonotype has ten or more counts. The chain employs TRBV30 and TRBJ2-7; D is uncertain. The CDR3 extends over 13 amino acids. Germline assignment: CDR1 GTSNPN and CDR2 SVGIG (reference sequence). Trimming removed 2 bases from V and 3 bases from J, with 11 bases in between. CDR3 sequence reads: CAWSPRPGYEQYF. Here the CDR3 DNA reads TGTGCCTGGAGTCCCCGGCCCGGCTACGAGCAGTACTTC.

This clonotype has just a few counts. The J gene is TRBJ2-2, the V gene TRBV4-1; a possible D gene is TRBD1 (5 bases). CDR1 and CDR2 from the germline V gene are MGHRA and YSYEKL. The CDR3 is 16 amino acids. V gave up 0 bases and J gave up 4 bases, with 12 bases separating them. CDR3: CASSQEYSGRTGELFF. The CDR3 DNA follows: TGCGCCAGCAGCCAAGAGTATTCAGGGCGCACCGGGGAGCTGTTTTTT.

The genes are TRBV7-9 and TRBJ2-3; D is undetermined. CDR3 length: 13 residues. Trimming left V 4 bases short and J 6 bases short, with 11 bases between. Per the germline V gene, CDR1 is SEHNR and CDR2 is FQNEAQ (reference sequence). The CDR3 coding sequence is TGTGCCAGCAGCTATCTTCAAACCGATACGCAGTATTTT. Its protein is CASSYLQTDTQYF.

The chain links TRBV12-3 or TRBV12-4 to TRBJ1-3; weak D call: TRBD1 (5 bases). Trimming left V 3 bases short and J 4 bases short, with 13 bases between. The CDR3 sequence is 15 residues long. In DNA form, the CDR3 reads TGTGCCAGCAGTTTGGGCAGGGTAATCGGAAACACCATATATTTT. Amino acids: CASSLGRVIGNTIYF.

This clonotype was detected ten times or more. This sequence joins TRBV5-1 and TRBJ2-7, with D perhaps matching TRBD2 (6 bases). V was shortened by 0 bases and J by 5 bases, with 12 bases between the two germline ends. This CDR3 comprises 14 residues. CDR1 and CDR2 from the germline V gene are SGHRS and YFSETQ. CDR3 nucleotide sequence: TGCGCCAGCAGCTTGGCTAGCGCGAACAACGAGCAGTACTTC. Encoded protein: CASSLASANNEQYF.

This clonotype was picked up many times. The rearrangement links TRBV12-3 or TRBV12-4 to TRBJ2-1, with 9 positions matching TRBD1. Trimming cost V 6 bases and J 5 bases; bases outside gene matches: 11. There are 16 residues in the CDR3. The CDR3 DNA sequence: TGTGCCAGCAGCCCCCCGCCCGGGACAGGGAACAATGAGCAGTTCTTC. Translation: CASSPPPGTGNNEQFF.

This clonotype was seen many times. This sequence joins TRBV2 and TRBJ2-5; no firm D call. CDR1 is SNHLY, CDR2 FYNNEI, per germline. V lost 4 bases and J lost 0, with 6 bases in between. The CDR3 is 13 residues long. The DNA of the CDR3 is TGTGCCAGCAGTGGGGTAAACCAAGAGACCCAGTACTTC. Residues: CASSGVNQETQYF.

This clonotype was detected ten times or more. The gene calls are TRBV2 and TRBJ2-5, with TRBD1 as a possible D gene (5 bases). The length of the CDR3 is 14 residues. V lost 6 bases and J lost 5, with 16 bases in between. Germline-derived CDR1 and CDR2 are SNHLY and FYNNEI. The CDR3 bases are TGTGCCAGCAGGACGGTAGGGGCCGGGGAGACCCAGTACTTC. This translates into CASRTVGAGETQYF. The full variable domain, with the rest looked up from reference TRBV2 and TRBJ2-5, is EPEVTQTPSHQVTQMGQEVILRCVPISNHLYFYWYRQILGQKVEFLVSFYNNEISEKSEIFDDQFSVERPDGSNFTLKIRSTKLEDSAMYFCASRTVGAGETQYFGPGTRLLVL.

This clonotype has ten or more counts. This rearrangement joins TRBV3-1 to TRBJ2-1; 7 bases map to TRBD2. With V trimmed by 4 bases and J by 4 bases, 10 bases remained unmatched. The CDR3 is 16 residues long. Germline CDR1 and CDR2: LGHDT and YNNKEL (reference sequence). The DNA of the CDR3 is TGTGCCAGCAGCCTCCATGGGGGGGATGCTTACAATGAGCAGTTCTTC. The encoded protein is CASSLHGGDAYNEQFF.

There are many counts of this clonotype. The V call is TRBV2, the J call TRBJ1-2; no firm D call. Trimming took 8 bases from V and 5 from J, leaving 15 bases between them. The CDR3 runs 13 residues. Germline V gene data show CDR1 as SNHLY and CDR2 as FYNNEI. The CDR3 nucleotides are TGTGCCAGCGGGGAACTCGAAAAGTATGGCTACACCTTC. Its translation: CASGELEKYGYTF.

The chain is built from TRBV9 and TRBJ2-2; D unresolved. Germline V gives CDR1 SGDLS, CDR2 YYNGEE. Trimming stripped 3 bases from V and 6 bases from J, with 6 bases between. The CDR3 runs 12 residues. The CDR3 DNA follows: TGTGCCAGCAGCGATACAGCCGGGGAGCTGTTTTTT. This translates into CASSDTAGELFF.

This clonotype was seen repeatedly, ten times or more. The chain joins TRBV5-6 to TRBJ2-7, with 11 bases that match TRBD1. The V and J ends lost 1 base and 6 bases, in that order; junction bases with no gene match: 3. The CDR3 consists of 14 residues. Germline V gene lookup returns CDR1 SGHDT and CDR2 YYEEEE. CDR3 amino acids: CASSLRTGGGEQYF. DNA of the CDR3: TGTGCCAGCAGCTTGCGGACAGGGGGCGGCGAGCAGTACTTC. Using reference TRBV5-6 and TRBJ2-7 for the parts outside the CDR3, the full variable domain is DAGVTQSPTHLIKTRGQQVTLRCSPKSGHDTVSWYQQALGQGPQFIFQYYEEEERQRGNFPDRFSGHQFPNYSSELNVNALLLGDSALYLCASSLRTGGGEQYFGPGTRLTVT.

Many counts were recorded for this clonotype. This rearrangement joins TRBV20-1 to TRBJ2-3, with 7 bases fitting TRBD2. This CDR3 contains 16 residues. Looked up from germline, CDR1 is DFQATT and CDR2 is SNEGSKA (reference sequence). The trim removed 7 bases at V and 0 bases at J, leaving 13 bases unmatched. The CDR3 region is CSESAGFFPSTDTQYF. The CDR3 DNA sequence: TGCAGTGAATCAGCGGGATTTTTCCCTAGCACAGATACGCAGTATTTT.

About this clonotype: One base away lies a much larger clone, so this may be a sequencing read error. The chain recombines TRBV7-7 with TRBJ2-5; D is perhaps TRBD2 (5 bases). The J call may not be correct, given that the DNA end is closer to TRBJ2-1. The CDR3 is made up of 13 amino acids. Germline assignment: CDR1 SSHAT and CDR2 FNYEAQ (reference sequence). CDR3 DNA: TGTGCTAGCAGCCCCGGGATCCAAGAGACCCAGTTCTTC. It translates to CASSPGIQETQFF.

This clonotype was found many times. The gene calls are TRBV7-2 and TRBJ1-1; D may be TRBD1 (6 bases). The CDR3 extends over 15 amino acids. Trimming cost V 5 bases and J 0 bases, with 13 bases left between them. Per the germline V gene, CDR1 is SGHTA and CDR2 is FQGNSA. The CDR3 reads CASSPWTDMNTEAFF. As DNA, the CDR3 is TGTGCCAGCAGCCCCTGGACAGACATGAACACTGAAGCTTTCTTT.